This T cell receptor beta chain was observed in a study of graft-versus-host responses after intestinal transplantation. Measured with immunoSEQ multiplex PCR; TCRdb has only the in-frame clones, and not every one. The table records approximately 94,000 clones, about 90% of them present only once. Comment on this clone: Its cognate antigen is unknown. In the same sample, other DNA sequences code for this CDR3.

Points from the study as a whole: With peak circulating GvH clone levels came an association with early post-transplant HvG declines. Present in recipient marrow, GvH clones included some that appeared first in ileum or blood.

This CDR3 contains 11 residues. The V gene's germline CDR1 is GTSNPN and CDR2 SVGIG (reference sequence). V was pared by 0 bases and J by 7 bases, with 1 base between. The chain joins TRBV30 to TRBJ1-6; the D is unclear. The input for sequencing was unstimulated CD4+ T cells sorted from spleen or lymph node cells, taken before transplant. This sequence was found in a human donor who was the organ donor for an intestinal transplant. The CDR3 region is CAWSVNSPLHF. In DNA, the CDR3 is TGTGCCTGGAGTGTCAATTCACCCCTCCACTTT. The variable domain in full, with the rest retrieved from reference TRBV30 and TRBJ1-6, is SQTIHQWPATLVQPVGSPLSLECTVEGTSNPNLYWYRQAAGRGLQLLFYSVGIGQISSEVPQNLSASRPQDRQFILSSKKLLLSDSGFYLCAWSVNSPLHFGNGTRLTVT.